This is a list of T cell receptor beta chains from one sample in a study of T cell responses to AZD1222 COVID-19 vaccine. Libraries were prepared by immunoSEQ multiplex PCR; TCRdb keeps only in-frame clonotypes and omits some of them. The data hold about 140,000 clones, with just over 90% observed a single time. The starting material was peripheral blood, obtained on day 0 of MenACWY control vaccination. Receptors were obtained from an adult in good health. The conserved cysteine and the conserved F or W are not part of the CDR3 here. A D gene is named only where the DNA matches it firmly.

v_gene: TRBV28; d_gene: .; j_gene: TRBJ1-5; CDR3aa: ASTEGGFNQPQH
v_gene: TRBV4-2; d_gene: TRBD1; j_gene: TRBJ1-2; CDR3aa: ASRPHGQAKTNYGYT
v_gene: TRBV14; d_gene: .; j_gene: TRBJ2-7; CDR3aa: ASSQLARGGSYEQY
v_gene: TRBV6-1; d_gene: TRBD1; j_gene: TRBJ1-2; CDR3aa: ASSDPGQGIPYGYT
v_gene: TRBV12-3/TRBV12-4; d_gene: .; j_gene: TRBJ1-3; CDR3aa: ASSFDGGNTIY
v_gene: TRBV6-5; d_gene: TRBD2; j_gene: TRBJ2-1; CDR3aa: ASSHTSDSYNEQF
v_gene: TRBV9; d_gene: TRBD1; j_gene: TRBJ1-4; CDR3aa: ASSGTGGEKLF
v_gene: TRBV7-9; d_gene: .; j_gene: TRBJ1-1; CDR3aa: ASSLVAVNTEAF
v_gene: TRBV7-6; d_gene: .; j_gene: TRBJ1-5; CDR3aa: ASSSHYALDRRNQPQH
v_gene: TRBV4-3; d_gene: .; j_gene: TRBJ1-5; CDR3aa: ASSQDGPKKLCQH
v_gene: TRBV13; d_gene: .; j_gene: TRBJ1-2; CDR3aa: ASSLQGKYGYT